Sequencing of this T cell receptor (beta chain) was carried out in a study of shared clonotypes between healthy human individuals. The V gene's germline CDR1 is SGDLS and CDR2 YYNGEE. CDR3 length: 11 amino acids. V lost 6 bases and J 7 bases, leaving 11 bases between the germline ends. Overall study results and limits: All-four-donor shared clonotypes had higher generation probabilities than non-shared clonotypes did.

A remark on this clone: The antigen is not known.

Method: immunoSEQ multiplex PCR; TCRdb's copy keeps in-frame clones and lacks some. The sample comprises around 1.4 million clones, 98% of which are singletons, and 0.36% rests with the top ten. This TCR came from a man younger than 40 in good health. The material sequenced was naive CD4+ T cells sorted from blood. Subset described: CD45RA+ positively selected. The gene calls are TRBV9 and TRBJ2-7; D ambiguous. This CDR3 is CASTALREQYF. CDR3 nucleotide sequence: TGTGCCAGCACCGCACTGCGTGAGCAGTACTTC. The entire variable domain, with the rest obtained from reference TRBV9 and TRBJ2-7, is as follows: DSGVTQTPKHLITATGQRVTLRCSPRSGDLSVYWYQQSLDQGLQFLIQYYNGEERAKGNILERFSAQQFPDLHSELNLSSLELGDSALYFCASTALREQYFGPGTRLTVT.